These 11 T cell receptor beta chains share one sample of origin, sequenced in a study of cytomegalovirus exposure and HLA in healthy donors. Primers included in the PCR were 60 Vbeta and 13 Jbeta primers. Profiled with immunoSEQ multiplex PCR; TCRdb holds only in-frame clones, not every one. The sample totals roughly 190,000 clones. The source material was PBMCs. The receptor source for this set is a man under 40 in good health and CMV-seronegative.

The genes are TRBV4-1 and TRBJ1-4; 9 nucleotides match TRBD1. The CDR3 extends over 13 amino acids. V shed 4 bases and J 8 bases; nucleotides not matched to a gene: 2. Germline CDR1 MGHRA, CDR2 YSYEKL. CDR3 nucleotide sequence: TGCGCCAGCAGCCTAACAGGGGGCGAAAAACTGTTTTTT. It is translated as CASSLTGGEKLFF.

The rearrangement joins TRBV4-1 to TRBJ2-4; TRBD2 is a possible D gene (5 bases). Per the germline V gene, CDR1 is MGHRA and CDR2 is YSYEKL. V was trimmed by 0 bases and J by 1 base, leaving 13 bases between them. This CDR3 has 17 amino acids. The CDR3 coding sequence is TGCGCCAGCAGCCAAGATGGGAGCCTGTGGGCCAAAAACATTCAGTACTTC. Translated: CASSQDGSLWAKNIQYF.

This rearrangement joins TRBV11-2 to TRBJ2-4; 10 bases match TRBD2. Germline V gene sequence: CDR1 SGHAT, CDR2 FQNNGV. J gave up 7 bases and V 6 bases, and 6 bases lay outside the gene matches. The CDR3 is 14 residues long. The CDR3 region has the DNA TGTGCCAGCAGGTCGAGCGGGGGGGCGAACATTCAGTACTTC. It encodes CASRSSGGANIQYF. The entire variable domain, with the rest obtained from reference TRBV11-2 and TRBJ2-4, is as follows: EAGVAQSPRYKIIEKRQSVAFWCNPISGHATLYWYQQILGQGPKLLIQFQNNGVVDDSQLPKDRFSAERLKGVDSTLKIQPAKLEDSAVYLCASRSSGGANIQYFGAGTRLSVL.

The chain links TRBV6-5 to TRBJ1-6; no clear D. Per the germline V gene, CDR1 is MNHEY and CDR2 is SVGAGI. V shed 0 bases and J shed 0 bases, with 3 bases lying between them. This CDR3 contains 15 residues. CDR3 sequence reads: CASSYSSSYNSPLHF. The CDR3 DNA follows: TGTGCCAGCAGTTACTCCAGCTCCTATAATTCACCCCTCCACTTT.

This chain uses TRBV7-2 with TRBJ2-3, with 11 nucleotides matching TRBD1. Unmatched junction bases numbered 5, after V lost 4 bases and J lost 5 bases. Germline values: CDR1 SGHTA, CDR2 FQGNSA. The CDR3 contains 15 residues. The DNA for the CDR3 is TGTGCCAGCAGCTCTCGGACAGGGGGCTTAGATACGCAGTATTTT. It translates to CASSSRTGGLDTQYF.

The rearrangement links TRBV5-1 to TRBJ2-7; TRBD2 might be the D (7 bases). V lost 10 bases and J lost 1, with 18 bases in between. The CDR3 extends over 14 amino acids. Germline V gene sequence: CDR1 SGHRS, CDR2 YFSETQ. The CDR3 spells CADGGRVKSYEQYF. DNA for the CDR3: TGCGCCGACGGGGGGCGGGTGAAATCCTACGAGCAGTACTTC.

The rearrangement links TRBV30 to TRBJ2-7; TRBD1 is a possible D gene (6 bases). With 3 bases removed from V and 2 bases from J, the gap between germline ends came to 8 bases. CDR3 length equals 12 residues. Germline V lookup: CDR1 GTSNPN, CDR2 SVGIG (reference sequence). CDR3 protein: CAWRQGTYEQYF. The CDR3, as DNA: TGTGCCTGGAGACAGGGTACCTACGAGCAGTACTTC.

The genes are TRBV6-5 and TRBJ1-6; the D gene is possibly TRBD1 (5 bases). This CDR3 spans 16 amino acids. Germline V lookup: CDR1 MNHEY, CDR2 SVGAGI. V lost 2 bases, J lost 8 bases, and 16 bases lay in between. CDR3 protein: CASSYNQGLGDSPLHF. Written as DNA, the CDR3 is TGTGCCAGCAGTTACAACCAGGGACTTGGGGATTCACCCCTCCACTTT.

The rearrangement links TRBV4-3 to TRBJ2-2; D gene uncertain. The CDR3 sequence is 15 residues long. V lost 1 base and J lost 0, with 6 bases in between. The germline CDR1 and CDR2 sequences are LGHNA and YSLEER. CDR3 residues: CASSQGAANTGELFF. DNA of the CDR3: TGCGCCAGCAGCCAAGGGGCCGCGAACACCGGGGAGCTGTTTTTT.

This sequence joins TRBV19 and TRBJ2-7, with 9 nucleotides matching TRBD1. Germline V gene data show CDR1 as LNHDA and CDR2 as SQIVND (reference sequence). V gave up 7 bases and J gave up 5 bases; unmatched junction bases: 9. The CDR3 has 14 amino acids. The DNA for the CDR3 is TGTGCCAGTAAGGGTCCAAGACAGGGGGACGAGCAGTACTTC. It translates to CASKGPRQGDEQYF.

This chain joins TRBV2 and TRBJ2-5, with D possibly TRBD1 on 6 matching bases. Trimming left V 5 bases short and J 2 bases short, with 9 bases between. Germline V gene data show CDR1 as SNHLY and CDR2 as FYNNEI. The CDR3 loop spans 13 amino acids. The CDR3 DNA follows: TGTGCCAGCAGTCGGGACAAACAAGAGACCCAGTACTTC. It encodes CASSRDKQETQYF.